This TCR beta chain emerged from a study of blood T cell repertoires in COVID-19. This table comes from immunoSEQ multiplex PCR, and its TCRdb copy is limited to in-frame clones, with some not included. Among roughly 180,000 clones, roughly 80% were seen once, and the ten largest hold roughly 5.7%. There are 13 residues in the CDR3. Germline assignment: CDR1 MNHEY and CDR2 SVGAGI. Trimming stripped 2 bases from V and 4 bases from J, with 6 bases between. This clone was detected many times. Input material: PBMCs or T cells enriched from blood (not recorded which). The sequence was obtained from a middle-aged woman with acute COVID-19. The chain couples TRBV6-5 to TRBJ2-1; no firm D call. This chain's CDR3 is CASSYSSYNEQFF. The CDR3 region has the DNA TGTGCCAGCAGTTACAGTAGTTACAATGAGCAGTTCTTC.